The clone carrying this T cell receptor beta chain was counted many times. The sample is drawn from a study of regulatory T cells in long-lasting Graves disease. The CDR3 has 13 amino acids. CDR1 and CDR2 (germline): SGHKS, YYEKEE (reference sequence). V lost 3 bases and J lost 7; bases outside the gene matches: 6. Combining iRepertoire HTBI primers with Arm-PCR of CDR3 regions, the authors built TCR beta libraries. TCRdb called the multiplex PCR reads again in MiXCR, with one record for every CDR3 protein. The sample holds about 350,000 distinct CDR3 sequences; roughly 16% are singletons and the top ten take 20% to 25%. The time point was: newly diagnosed GD, antithyroid drugs for less than 3 months. PBMC-extracted RNA yielded the TCR library. These data were also reused for a study on T cells in Graves' hyperthyroidism and ophthalmopathy. From that second work: No progression to ophthalmopathy during 18 months of follow-up defined stable disease. Most clonotypes expanded in the thyroid (above 0.001) were also present in blood. A model of 13 V-J features distinguished ophthalmopathy from stable hyperthyroidism.

Sequences were derived from peripheral blood mononuclear cells (PBMCs), sampled at new diagnosis, from a patient treated with antithyroid drugs. The chain links TRBV5-5 to TRBJ1-1, with TRBD1 identical over 7 bases. The TCR originated in a woman aged 18-30 years with Graves disease. The CDR3 DNA reads as TGTGCCAGCAGCTCCGGGACAGAACTTGAAGCTTTCTTT. This sequence encodes CASSSGTELEAFF.